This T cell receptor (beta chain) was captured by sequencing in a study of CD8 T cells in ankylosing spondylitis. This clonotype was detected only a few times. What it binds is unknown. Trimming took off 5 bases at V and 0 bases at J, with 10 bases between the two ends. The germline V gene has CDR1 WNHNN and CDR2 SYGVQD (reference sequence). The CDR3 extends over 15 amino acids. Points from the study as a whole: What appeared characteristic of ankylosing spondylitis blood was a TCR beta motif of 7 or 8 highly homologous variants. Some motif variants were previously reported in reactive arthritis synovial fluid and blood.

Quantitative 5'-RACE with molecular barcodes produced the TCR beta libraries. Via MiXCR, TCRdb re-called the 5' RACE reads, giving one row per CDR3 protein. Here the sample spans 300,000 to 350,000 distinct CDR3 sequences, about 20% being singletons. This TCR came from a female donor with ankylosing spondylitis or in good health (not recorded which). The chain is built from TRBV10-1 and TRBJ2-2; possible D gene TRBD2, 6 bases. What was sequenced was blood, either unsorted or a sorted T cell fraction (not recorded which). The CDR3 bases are TGCGCCAGCAGTCGTAGCGGCACGAACACCGGGGAGCTGTTTTTT. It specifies CASSRSGTNTGELFF.